What follows are 27 T cell receptor beta chains derived from one specimen sequenced in a study of CD8 T cells in Susac syndrome. RNA was extracted with the RNeasy kit, and a quantity of about 0.5 to 1 ug was reverse transcribed using random hexamers. TCRdb itself ran the immunoSEQ multiplex PCR reads through MiXCR, one entry per CDR3 protein. The table shows 180,000 or so distinct CDR3 sequences, with roughly 94% occurring only once. Sequencing used CD4+ T cells from PBMCs. The receptors here all came from a human donor in good health.

The rearrangement joins TRBV7-9 to TRBJ2-1; 12 nucleotides agree with TRBD2. Germline values: CDR1 SEHNR, CDR2 FQNEAQ (reference sequence). The CDR3 spans 18 residues. With V trimmed by 0 bases and J by 8 bases, 11 bases remained unmatched. The DNA for the CDR3 is TGTGCCAGCAGCTTAGCGTCTAGCGGGAGGGCCACTAGCGATGAGCAGTTCTTC. As protein: CASSLASSGRATSDEQFF.

This chain connects TRBV5-4 to TRBJ2-2, with a possible D match to TRBD1 (6 bases). This CDR3 comprises 15 residues. V gave up 0 bases and J gave up 6 bases, with 12 bases separating them. Germline CDR1 SGHNT, CDR2 YYREEE (reference sequence). Here the CDR3 DNA reads TGTGCCAGCAGCTTGGACAGGGTAGGGGCCGGGGAGCTGTTTTTT. It is translated as CASSLDRVGAGELFF.

The chain couples TRBV2 to TRBJ2-2; D unclear. The V end lost 1 base, the J end lost 4 bases, and 4 bases lay between the germline ends. CDR3 size: 13 residues. Germline-derived CDR1 and CDR2 are SNHLY and FYNNEI. The CDR3 DNA sequence: TGTGCCAGCAGTGAAGGGCCCACCGGGGAGCTGTTTTTT. It codes for CASSEGPTGELFF.

The V gene is TRBV29-1, the J gene TRBJ2-1; D possibly corresponds to TRBD1 (5 bases). Germline CDR1 and CDR2: SQVTM and ANQGSEA. The CDR3 consists of 13 residues. V was pared by 8 bases and J by 5 bases, with 16 bases between. The CDR3 loop reads CSNSGLEDNEQFF. The CDR3 coding sequence is TGCAGCAATTCAGGGCTCGAGGACAATGAGCAGTTCTTC.

The genes are TRBV30 and TRBJ2-5; D is unresolved. The CDR3 is 13 residues long. Germline loops: CDR1 GTSNPN, CDR2 SVGIG (reference sequence). Trimming stripped 4 bases from V and 7 bases from J, with 16 bases between. CDR3 sequence reads: CAWNPGPRGTQYF. CDR3 nucleotide sequence: TGTGCCTGGAACCCCGGTCCTCGAGGGACCCAGTACTTC.

The chain links TRBV29-1 to TRBJ2-1; 11 nucleotides agree with TRBD2. The CDR3 runs to 16 residues. Looked up from germline, CDR1 is SQVTM and CDR2 is ANQGSEA. With 7 bases clipped from V and 4 bases from J, the junction kept 12 bases outside the gene matches. In DNA, the CDR3 is TGCAGCGGCGCCCCGCGACTAGCGGGATCGTACAATGAGCAGTTCTTC. It specifies CSGAPRLAGSYNEQFF.

This clonotype occurred a few times. V and J are TRBV7-2 and TRBJ2-5, with D possibly called TRBD1 or TRBD2 (5 bases each). The germline CDR1 and CDR2 sequences are SGHTA and FQGNSA. The CDR3 sequence is 13 residues long. The V gene lost 8 bases and the J gene lost 2 bases, with 12 bases spanning the gap. CDR3 region: CASSRDRQETQYF. CDR3 in DNA: TGTGCCAGCTCCCGGGACCGACAAGAGACCCAGTACTTC.

V gene TRBV6-5 combines with J gene TRBJ2-7, with D perhaps TRBD1 (7 bases). V gave up 5 bases and J gave up 3 bases, with 14 bases separating them. Looked up from germline, CDR1 is MNHEY and CDR2 is SVGAGI. The length of the CDR3 is 14 residues. CDR3 residues: CASSAAGQLYEQYF. The DNA for the CDR3 is TGTGCCAGCAGTGCGGCGGGACAGCTCTACGAGCAGTACTTC.

The J gene is TRBJ2-2, the V gene TRBV19; unclear D gene. The CDR3 totals 14 residues. Looked up from germline, CDR1 is LNHDA and CDR2 is SQIVND (reference sequence). With 5 bases removed from V and 0 bases from J, the gap between germline ends came to 7 bases. The DNA of the CDR3 is TGTGCCAGTAGTCCACCTCCGAACACCGGGGAGCTGTTTTTT. Its translation is CASSPPPNTGELFF.

The V call is TRBV4-2, the J call TRBJ2-7, with 12 bases that match TRBD1. CDR1 is LGHNA, CDR2 YNFKEQ, per germline. The CDR3 is 17 amino acids. V shed 3 bases and J 5 bases; nucleotides not matched to a gene: 11. Here the CDR3 reads CASSQSLPRDRGHEQYF. CDR3 bases: TGTGCCAGCAGCCAGAGCCTACCCCGGGACAGGGGGCACGAGCAGTACTTC.

The chain joins TRBV18 to TRBJ2-5, with 7 positions matching TRBD2. Germline V lookup: CDR1 KGHSH, CDR2 LQKENI. The CDR3 sequence is 15 residues long. V was pared by 1 base and J by 1 base, with 3 bases of the junction left unmatched. The CDR3: CASSPREGSQETQYF. As DNA, the CDR3 is TGTGCCAGCTCACCACGGGAGGGGTCCCAAGAGACCCAGTACTTC.

The chain has TRBV29-1 and TRBJ1-1; D gene ambiguous. V shed 5 bases and J shed 6 bases, with 13 bases lying between them. Germline CDR1 is SQVTM and CDR2 is ANQGSEA. The CDR3 runs 12 residues. This CDR3 reads CSVLGRESEAFF. The CDR3, as DNA: TGCAGCGTTCTGGGAAGGGAGTCTGAAGCTTTCTTT. Drawing the rest from reference TRBV29-1 and TRBJ1-1, the complete variable domain is SAVISQKPSRDICQRGTSLTIQCQVDSQVTMMFWYRQQPGQSLTLIATANQGSEATYESGFVIDKFPISRPNLTFSTLTVSNMSPEDSSIYLCSVLGRESEAFFGQGTRLTVV.

This clonotype was observed a single time. The rearrangement links TRBV3-1 to TRBJ1-1, with D maybe TRBD1 (5 bases). The CDR3 length is 13 residues. Trimming cost V 2 bases and J 5 bases, with 9 bases left between them. CDR1 LGHDT and CDR2 YNNKEL come from the germline V gene (reference sequence). CDR3 sequence (DNA): TGTGCCAGCAGCCAAACCAGGGATACTGAAGCTTTCTTT. Its protein product is CASSQTRDTEAFF.

This clonotype was counted a single time. The J gene is TRBJ2-3, the V gene TRBV12-5, with D unresolved. Germline loops: CDR1 LGHNT, CDR2 FRNRAP. Between the trimmed V and J ends, which lost 1 base and 2 bases, there was a span of 7 bases. The CDR3 totals 14 residues. CDR3 nucleotides: TGTGCTAGTGGTTTGGCTGGGGACACAGATACGCAGTATTTT. Its translation is CASGLAGDTDTQYF.

J is TRBJ1-5 and V is TRBV29-1; 10 bases match TRBD1. The CDR3 spans 17 residues. Germline V CDR1 and CDR2: SQVTM, ANQGSEA. Germline trimming cut 4 bases from V and 0 bases from J; bases unmatched to any gene: 9. CDR3 protein: CSVGDTGTGDSNQPQHF. In nucleotides, the CDR3 is TGCAGCGTTGGGGATACCGGGACAGGGGATAGCAATCAGCCCCAGCATTTT.

V is TRBV20-1 and J is TRBJ1-1; no firm D call. CDR3 length equals 11 residues. Trimming shortened V by 8 bases and J by 1 base, and 8 bases separated the two germline ends. The V gene's germline CDR1 is DFQATT and CDR2 SNEGSKA (reference sequence). Here the CDR3 reads CSSSRNTEAFF. CDR3 DNA sequence: TGCAGTTCCTCTAGGAACACTGAAGCTTTCTTT.

The chain recombines TRBV7-2 with TRBJ1-1; 8 bases align to TRBD1. V gave up 2 bases and J gave up 4 bases; unmatched junction bases: 6. This CDR3 is built from 15 residues. Germline V lookup: CDR1 SGHTA, CDR2 FQGNSA. The CDR3 sequence: CASSLTRTGSTEAFF. As DNA, the CDR3 is TGTGCCAGCAGCTTAACCAGGACAGGGAGCACTGAAGCTTTCTTT.

This clonotype was seen only once. The chain carries TRBV7-2 and TRBJ2-5, with D tentatively TRBD1 (5 bases). V lost 0 bases to trimming and J lost 3 bases, with 5 bases between them. CDR1 is SGHTA and CDR2 is FQGNSA in the germline V gene. The CDR3 is 13 residues long. CDR3 bases: TGTGCCAGCAGCTTAGCCAGGGAAGAGACCCAGTACTTC. Translating gives CASSLAREETQYF.

This sequence joins TRBV2 and TRBJ2-1; TRBD2 agrees at 11 bases. This CDR3 has 15 amino acids. Germline V gene sequence: CDR1 SNHLY, CDR2 FYNNEI. Trimming cost V 3 bases and J 7 bases; bases outside gene matches: 5. The CDR3 bases are TGTGCCAGCAGTGATATTGGACTAGCGGGTAATGAGCAGTTCTTC. The encoded protein is CASSDIGLAGNEQFF. Supplemented by reference TRBV2 and TRBJ2-1, the full variable domain reads EPEVTQTPSHQVTQMGQEVILRCVPISNHLYFYWYRQILGQKVEFLVSFYNNEISEKSEIFDDQFSVERPDGSNFTLKIRSTKLEDSAMYFCASSDIGLAGNEQFFGPGTRLTVL.

V is TRBV7-2 and J is TRBJ2-5, with TRBD2 identical over 10 bases. This CDR3 is built from 14 residues. The J segment lost 4 bases and the V segment lost 4 bases, leaving 3 bases of the junction unmatched. The germline CDR1 and CDR2 sequences are SGHTA and FQGNSA. The CDR3 bases are TGTGCCAGCAGCTCTCGGACTAGCGGAGAGACCCAGTACTTC. This codes for CASSSRTSGETQYF.

The V gene is TRBV3-1, the J gene TRBJ2-2; 9 positions agree with TRBD2. Germline values: CDR1 LGHDT, CDR2 YNNKEL (reference sequence). The CDR3 runs to 16 residues. The J segment lost 3 bases and the V segment lost 2 bases, leaving 4 bases of the junction unmatched. CDR3 nucleotides: TGTGCCAGCAGCCAAACTAGCGGGCCTTACACCGGGGAGCTGTTTTTT. Translation: CASSQTSGPYTGELFF.

V usage is TRBV27 and J usage is TRBJ2-1; possible D gene TRBD1, 7 bases. Germline CDR1 reads MNHEY; CDR2 reads SMNVEV (reference sequence). Trimming removed 3 bases from V and 8 bases from J, with 14 bases in between. This CDR3 is built from 14 residues. CDR3 coding DNA: TGTGCCAGCAGTTTTCGACAGGGAGGCGATGAGCAGTTCTTC. It is translated as CASSFRQGGDEQFF.

The chain joins TRBV24-1 to TRBJ2-1; 10 bases are shared with TRBD1. The CDR3 sequence is 15 residues long. V shed 4 bases and J 4 bases; nucleotides not matched to a gene: 3. Per the germline V gene, CDR1 is KGHDR and CDR2 is SFDVKD. The CDR3 spells CATSEGQGPYNEQFF. CDR3 coding DNA: TGTGCCACCAGTGAGGGACAGGGGCCTTACAATGAGCAGTTCTTC.

The chain uses TRBV20-1 and TRBJ2-7, with 7 bases matching TRBD2. Per the germline V gene, CDR1 is DFQATT and CDR2 is SNEGSKA (reference sequence). The CDR3 length is 16 residues. V shed 2 bases and J 2 bases; nucleotides not matched to a gene: 12. The CDR3, as DNA: TGCAGTGCTAGACCCATAACTGGGGGGACTACCTACGAGCAGTACTTC. This encodes CSARPITGGTTYEQYF.

This clonotype has a single count. The CDR3 reads CATSSPPGLAKNIQYF. CDR3 bases: TGTGCCACCAGCAGCCCCCCCGGTCTAGCCAAAAACATTCAGTACTTC. The chain employs TRBV15 and TRBJ2-4, with D unclear. The CDR3 is 16 amino acids. The germline V gene has CDR1 LNHNV and CDR2 YYDKDF (reference sequence). The V end lost 3 bases, the J end lost 0 bases, and 12 bases lay between the germline ends.

This rearrangement joins TRBV14 to TRBJ1-2, with TRBD1 identical over 10 bases. Per the germline V gene, CDR1 is SGHDN and CDR2 is FVKESK. The junction had 6 bases not matched to a gene; V was cut back by 5 bases and J by 9 bases. The CDR3 runs to 13 residues. The CDR3 protein is CASSYGTGDRYTF. The CDR3 DNA reads TGTGCCAGCAGCTACGGGACAGGGGATCGCTACACCTTC.

This clonotype has only one observation. V is TRBV27 and J is TRBJ2-3; no clear D. CDR1 MNHEY and CDR2 SMNVEV come from the germline V gene (reference sequence). The V end lost 1 base, the J end lost 4 bases, and 3 bases lay between the germline ends. This CDR3 comprises 12 residues. The CDR3 sequence is CASSLLPDTQYF. The CDR3 nucleotides are TGTGCCAGCAGTTTATTGCCAGATACGCAGTATTTT.